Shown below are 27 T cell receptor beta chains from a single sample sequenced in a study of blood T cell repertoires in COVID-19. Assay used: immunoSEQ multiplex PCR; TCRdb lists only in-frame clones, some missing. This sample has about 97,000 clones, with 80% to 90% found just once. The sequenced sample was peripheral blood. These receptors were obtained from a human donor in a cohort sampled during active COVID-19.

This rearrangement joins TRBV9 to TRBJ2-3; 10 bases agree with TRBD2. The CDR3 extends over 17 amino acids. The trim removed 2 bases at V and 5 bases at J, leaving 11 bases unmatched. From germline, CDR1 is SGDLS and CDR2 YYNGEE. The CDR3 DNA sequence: TGTGCCAGCAGCGTCCAGGTCAGCGGGAGGGGGGAAGATACGCAGTATTTT. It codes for CASSVQVSGRGEDTQYF. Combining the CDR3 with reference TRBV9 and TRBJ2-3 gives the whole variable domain DSGVTQTPKHLITATGQRVTLRCSPRSGDLSVYWYQQSLDQGLQFLIQYYNGEERAKGNILERFSAQQFPDLHSELNLSSLELGDSALYFCASSVQVSGRGEDTQYFGPGTRLTVL.

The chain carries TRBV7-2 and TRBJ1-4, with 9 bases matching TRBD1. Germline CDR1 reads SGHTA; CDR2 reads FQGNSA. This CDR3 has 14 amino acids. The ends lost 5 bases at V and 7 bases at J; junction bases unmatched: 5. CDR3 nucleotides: TGTGCCAGCAGCCCAACAGGGGGCCGTGAAAAACTGTTTTTT. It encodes CASSPTGGREKLFF. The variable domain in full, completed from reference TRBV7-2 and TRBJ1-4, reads GAGVSQSPSNKVTEKGKDVELRCDPISGHTALYWYRQSLGQGLEFLIYFQGNSAPDKSGLPSDRFSAERTGGSVSTLTIQRTQQEDSAVYLCASSPTGGREKLFFGSGTQLSVL.

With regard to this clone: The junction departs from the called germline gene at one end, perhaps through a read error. The CDR3 DNA reads TGTGCCGGCAGCCTCTCCGGGATCTCCGAGCAGTACTTC. Protein sequence: CAGSLSGISEQYF. The chain recombines TRBV11-1 with TRBJ2-7; maybe TRBD2 (5 bases). The V gene's germline CDR1 is SGHAT and CDR2 FQDESV (reference sequence). The CDR3 consists of 13 residues. The full variable domain, its missing parts supplied by reference TRBV11-1 and TRBJ2-7, is EAEVAQSPRYKITEKSQAVAFWCDPISGHATLYWYRQILGQGPELLVQFQDESVVDDSQLPKDRFSAERLKGVDSTLKIQPAELGDSAMYLCAGSLSGISEQYFGPGTRLTVT.

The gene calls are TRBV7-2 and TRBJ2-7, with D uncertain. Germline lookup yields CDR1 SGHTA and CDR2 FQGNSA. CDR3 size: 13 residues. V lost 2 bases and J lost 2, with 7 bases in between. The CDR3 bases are TGTGCCAGCAGCTTATACAGACCCTACGAGCAGTACTTC. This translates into CASSLYRPYEQYF.

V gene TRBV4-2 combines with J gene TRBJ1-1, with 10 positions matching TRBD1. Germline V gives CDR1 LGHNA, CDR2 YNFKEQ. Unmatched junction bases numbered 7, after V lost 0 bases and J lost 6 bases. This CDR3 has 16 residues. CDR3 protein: CASSQDETGGWAEAFF. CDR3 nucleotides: TGTGCCAGCAGCCAAGATGAGACAGGGGGCTGGGCTGAAGCTTTCTTT.

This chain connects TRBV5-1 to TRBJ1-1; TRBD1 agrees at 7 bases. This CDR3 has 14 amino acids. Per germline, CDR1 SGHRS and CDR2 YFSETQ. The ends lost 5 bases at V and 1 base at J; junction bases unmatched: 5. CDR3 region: CASRPRTGNTEAFF. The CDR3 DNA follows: TGCGCCAGCAGACCCCGGACAGGGAACACTGAAGCTTTCTTT.

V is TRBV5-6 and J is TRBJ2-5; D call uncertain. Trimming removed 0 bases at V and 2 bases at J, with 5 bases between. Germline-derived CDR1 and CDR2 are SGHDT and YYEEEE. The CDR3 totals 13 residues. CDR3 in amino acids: CASSLGSQETQYF. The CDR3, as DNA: TGTGCCAGCAGCTTGGGCAGTCAAGAGACCCAGTACTTC.

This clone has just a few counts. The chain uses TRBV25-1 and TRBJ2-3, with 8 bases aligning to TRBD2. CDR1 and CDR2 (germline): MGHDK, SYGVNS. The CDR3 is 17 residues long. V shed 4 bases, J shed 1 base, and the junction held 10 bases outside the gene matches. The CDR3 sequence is CASSGGERGPGTDTQYF. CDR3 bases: TGTGCCAGCAGTGGCGGAGAGCGGGGGCCGGGCACAGATACGCAGTATTTT.

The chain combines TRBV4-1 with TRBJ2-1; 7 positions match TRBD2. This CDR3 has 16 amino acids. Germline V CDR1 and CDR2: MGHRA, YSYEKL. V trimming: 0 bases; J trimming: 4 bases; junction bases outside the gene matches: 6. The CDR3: CASSQDGRGWYNEQFF. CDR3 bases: TGCGCCAGCAGCCAAGATGGGCGGGGGTGGTACAATGAGCAGTTCTTC.

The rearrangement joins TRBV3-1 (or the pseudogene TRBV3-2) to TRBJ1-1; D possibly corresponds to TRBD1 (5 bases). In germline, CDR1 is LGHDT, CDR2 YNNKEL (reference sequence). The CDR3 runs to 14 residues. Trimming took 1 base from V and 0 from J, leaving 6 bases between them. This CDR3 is CASSQGQLNTEAFF. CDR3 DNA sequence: TGTGCCAGCAGCCAAGGACAGTTGAACACTGAAGCTTTCTTT.

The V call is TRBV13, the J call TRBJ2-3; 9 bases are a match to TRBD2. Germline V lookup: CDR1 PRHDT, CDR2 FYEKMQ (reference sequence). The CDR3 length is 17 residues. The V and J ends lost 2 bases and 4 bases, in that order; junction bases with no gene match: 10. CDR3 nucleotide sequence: TGTGCCAGCAGCTTAATCTCCCTAGCGGGGATAGCAGATACGCAGTATTTT. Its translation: CASSLISLAGIADTQYF. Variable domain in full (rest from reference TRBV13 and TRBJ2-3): AAGVIQSPRHLIKEKRETATLKCYPIPRHDTVYWYQQGPGQDPQFLISFYEKMQSDKGSIPDRFSAQQFSDYHSELNMSSLELGDSALYFCASSLISLAGIADTQYFGPGTRLTVL.

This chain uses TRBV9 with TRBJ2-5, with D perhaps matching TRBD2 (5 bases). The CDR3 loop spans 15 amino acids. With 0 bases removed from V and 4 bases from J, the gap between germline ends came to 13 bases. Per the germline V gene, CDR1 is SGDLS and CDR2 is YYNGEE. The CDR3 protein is CASSVAAGFGETQYF. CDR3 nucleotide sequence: TGTGCCAGCAGCGTAGCCGCGGGTTTTGGAGAGACCCAGTACTTC. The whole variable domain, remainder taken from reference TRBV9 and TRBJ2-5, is DSGVTQTPKHLITATGQRVTLRCSPRSGDLSVYWYQQSLDQGLQFLIQYYNGEERAKGNILERFSAQQFPDLHSELNLSSLELGDSALYFCASSVAAGFGETQYFGPGTRLLVL.

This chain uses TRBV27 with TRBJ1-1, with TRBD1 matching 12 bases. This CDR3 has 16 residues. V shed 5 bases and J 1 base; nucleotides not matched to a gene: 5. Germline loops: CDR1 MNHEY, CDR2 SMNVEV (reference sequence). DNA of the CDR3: TGTGCCAGCAGTAAGCCGGGACAGGGGGCGAACACTGAAGCTTTCTTT. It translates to CASSKPGQGANTEAFF.

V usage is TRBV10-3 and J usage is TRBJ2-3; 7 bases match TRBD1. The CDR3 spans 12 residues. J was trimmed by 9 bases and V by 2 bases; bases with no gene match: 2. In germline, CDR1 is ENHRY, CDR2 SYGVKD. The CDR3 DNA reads TGTGCCATCAGTGAGCAGGGGGACACGCAGTATTTT. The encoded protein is CAISEQGDTQYF.

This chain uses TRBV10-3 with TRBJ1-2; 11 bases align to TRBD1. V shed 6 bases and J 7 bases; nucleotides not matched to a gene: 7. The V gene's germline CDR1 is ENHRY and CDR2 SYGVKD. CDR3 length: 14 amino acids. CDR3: CAIRPGQGASGYTF. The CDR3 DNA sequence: TGTGCCATCAGACCCGGACAGGGGGCGTCTGGCTACACCTTC.

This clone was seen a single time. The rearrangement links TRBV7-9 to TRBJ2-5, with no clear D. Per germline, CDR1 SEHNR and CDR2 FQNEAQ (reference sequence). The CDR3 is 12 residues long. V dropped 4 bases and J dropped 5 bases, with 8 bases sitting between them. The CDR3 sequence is CASSSQWETQYF. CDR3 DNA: TGTGCCAGCAGCTCCCAGTGGGAGACCCAGTACTTC.

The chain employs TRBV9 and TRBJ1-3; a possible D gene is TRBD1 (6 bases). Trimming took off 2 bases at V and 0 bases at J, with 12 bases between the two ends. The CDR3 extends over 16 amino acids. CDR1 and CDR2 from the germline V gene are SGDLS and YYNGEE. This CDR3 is CASSVSGGLSGNTIYF. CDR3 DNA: TGTGCCAGCAGCGTTTCGGGGGGCCTCTCTGGAAACACCATATATTTT.

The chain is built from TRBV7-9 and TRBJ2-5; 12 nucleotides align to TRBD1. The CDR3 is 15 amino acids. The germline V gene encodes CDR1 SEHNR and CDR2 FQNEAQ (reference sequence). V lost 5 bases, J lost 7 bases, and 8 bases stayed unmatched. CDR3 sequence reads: CASSRGTGGLGTQYF. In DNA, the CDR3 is TGTGCCAGCAGCCGTGGGACAGGGGGCTTGGGGACCCAGTACTTC.

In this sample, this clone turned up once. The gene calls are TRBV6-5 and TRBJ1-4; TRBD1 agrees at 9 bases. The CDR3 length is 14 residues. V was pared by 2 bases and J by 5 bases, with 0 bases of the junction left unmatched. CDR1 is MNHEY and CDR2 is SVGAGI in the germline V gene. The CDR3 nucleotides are TGTGCCAGCAGTTACGGGACAGGGAATGAAAAACTGTTTTTT. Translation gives CASSYGTGNEKLFF.

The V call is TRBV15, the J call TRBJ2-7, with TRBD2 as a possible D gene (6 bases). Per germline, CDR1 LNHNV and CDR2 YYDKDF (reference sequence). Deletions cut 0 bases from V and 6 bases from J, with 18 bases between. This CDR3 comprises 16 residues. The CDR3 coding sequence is TGTGCCACCAGCAGAGATCGATGGGGAGGAAAGGTCGAGCAGTACTTC. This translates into CATSRDRWGGKVEQYF.

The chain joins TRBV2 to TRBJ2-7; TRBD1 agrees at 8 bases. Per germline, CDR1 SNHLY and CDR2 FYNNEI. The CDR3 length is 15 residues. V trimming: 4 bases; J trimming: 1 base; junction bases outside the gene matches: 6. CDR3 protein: CASSGRDRKSYEQYF. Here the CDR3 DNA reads TGTGCCAGCAGTGGCCGGGACAGGAAATCCTACGAGCAGTACTTC.

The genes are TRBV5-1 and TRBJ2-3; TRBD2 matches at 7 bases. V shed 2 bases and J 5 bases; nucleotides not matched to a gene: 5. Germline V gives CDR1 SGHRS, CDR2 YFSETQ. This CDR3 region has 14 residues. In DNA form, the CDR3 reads TGCGCCAGCAGCTTAAGGGGAGGGCAAGATACGCAGTATTTT. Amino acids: CASSLRGGQDTQYF. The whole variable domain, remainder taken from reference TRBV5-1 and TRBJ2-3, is KAGVTQTPRYLIKTRGQQVTLSCSPISGHRSVSWYQQTPGQGLQFLFEYFSETQRNKGNFPGRFSGRQFSNSRSEMNVSTLELGDSALYLCASSLRGGQDTQYFGPGTRLTVL.

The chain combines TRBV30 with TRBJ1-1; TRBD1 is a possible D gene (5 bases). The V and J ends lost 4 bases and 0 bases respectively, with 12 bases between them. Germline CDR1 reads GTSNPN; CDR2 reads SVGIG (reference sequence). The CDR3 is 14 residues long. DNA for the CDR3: TGTGCCTGGAACTCAGGGAACATGAACACTGAAGCTTTCTTT. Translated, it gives CAWNSGNMNTEAFF.

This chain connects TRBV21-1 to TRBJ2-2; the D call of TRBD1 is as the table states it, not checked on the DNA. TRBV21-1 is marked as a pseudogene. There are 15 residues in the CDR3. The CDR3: CASSKATGNTGELFF. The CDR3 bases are TGTGCCAGCAGCAAAGCGACAGGGAACACCGGGGAGCTGTTTTTT.

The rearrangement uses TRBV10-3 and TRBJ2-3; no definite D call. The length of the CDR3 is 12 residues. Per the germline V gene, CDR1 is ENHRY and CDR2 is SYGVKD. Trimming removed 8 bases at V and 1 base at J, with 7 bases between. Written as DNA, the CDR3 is TGTGCCATCCATGGAGGCACAGATACGCAGTATTTT. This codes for CAIHGGTDTQYF.

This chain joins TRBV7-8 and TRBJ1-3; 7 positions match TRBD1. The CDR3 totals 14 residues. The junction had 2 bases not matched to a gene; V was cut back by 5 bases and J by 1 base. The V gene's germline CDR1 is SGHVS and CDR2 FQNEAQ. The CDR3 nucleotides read TGTGCCAGCAGCAACAGGGGTTCTGGAAACACCATATATTTT. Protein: CASSNRGSGNTIYF.

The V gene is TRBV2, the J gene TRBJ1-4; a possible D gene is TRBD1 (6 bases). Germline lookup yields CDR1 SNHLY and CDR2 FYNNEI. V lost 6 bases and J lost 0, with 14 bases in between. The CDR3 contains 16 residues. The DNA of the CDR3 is TGTGCCAGCAGACAGGGACGGAGTGCAACTAATGAAAAACTGTTTTTT. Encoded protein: CASRQGRSATNEKLFF.